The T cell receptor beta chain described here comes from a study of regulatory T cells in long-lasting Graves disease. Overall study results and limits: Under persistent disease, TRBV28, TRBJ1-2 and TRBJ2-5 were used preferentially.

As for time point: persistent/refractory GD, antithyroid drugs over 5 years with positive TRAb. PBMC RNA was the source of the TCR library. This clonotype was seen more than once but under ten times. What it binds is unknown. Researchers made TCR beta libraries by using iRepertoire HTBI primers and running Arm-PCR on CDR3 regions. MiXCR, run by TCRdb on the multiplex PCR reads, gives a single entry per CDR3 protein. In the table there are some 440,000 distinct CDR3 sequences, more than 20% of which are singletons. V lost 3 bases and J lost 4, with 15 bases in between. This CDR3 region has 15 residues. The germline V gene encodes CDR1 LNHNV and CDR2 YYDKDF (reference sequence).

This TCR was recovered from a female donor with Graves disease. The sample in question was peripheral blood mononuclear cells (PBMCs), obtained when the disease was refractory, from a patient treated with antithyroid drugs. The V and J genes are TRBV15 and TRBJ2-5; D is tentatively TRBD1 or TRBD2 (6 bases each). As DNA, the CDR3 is TGTGCCACCAGCAGTCGGCTAGGGGGGAGAGAGACCCAGTACTTC. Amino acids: CATSSRLGGRETQYF. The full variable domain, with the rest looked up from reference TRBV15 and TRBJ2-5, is DAMVIQNPRYQVTQFGKPVTLSCSQTLNHNVMYWYQQKSSQAPKLLFHYYDKDFNNEADTPDNFQSRRPNTSFCFLDIRSPGLGDTAMYLCATSSRLGGRETQYFGPGTRLLVL.